A selection of T cell receptor beta chains follows, all from one sample in a study of blood T cell repertoires in COVID-19. Sequenced by immunoSEQ multiplex PCR; TCRdb stores in-frame clones only, minus some. The data hold around 150,000 clones, with around 80% observed a single time. Sequencing used PBMCs or T cells enriched from blood (not recorded which). The receptors stem from a man aged 45 to 65 who had recovered from COVID-19. Both conserved end residues are part of each CDR3. The D gene is left open where the match is weak. Size is stated for part of the rows, as once, few or many counts, or as a class when the clone is expanded.

clone_size j_call v_call d_call cdr3_nt cdr3_aa
. TRBJ1-2 TRBV19 . TGTGCCAGTAGTATGAGTGGCAGGGTAAATGGCTACACCTTC CASSMSGRVNGYTF
. TRBJ2-5 TRBV19 . TGTGCCAGTAGTAACAGGGGCGCGGGGTCTCAAGAGACCCAGTACTTC CASSNRGAGSQETQYF
. TRBJ1-5 TRBV7-9 . TGTGCCAGCAGCTTAGTGTCCCCCAGAGGGAGCAATCAGCCCCAGCATTTT CASSLVSPRGSNQPQHF
once TRBJ2-2 TRBV4-1 . TGCGCCAGCAGCCAATTTCAGGGTGGCGGGGAGCTGTTTTTT CASSQFQGGGELFF
. TRBJ2-1 TRBV6-5 TRBD2 TGTGCCAGCAGTTACTCGACGCGGGGGGGCGCTGAGCAGTTCTTC CASSYSTRGGAEQFF
. TRBJ1-1 TRBV5-1 TRBD1 TGCGCCAGCAGCTTGGCGCAGACAGGGGGCACTGAAGCTTTCTTT CASSLAQTGGTEAFF
. TRBJ2-7 TRBV7-8 . TGTGCCAGCAGCTTAGCGGAGGGGGCGAGGTACGAGCAGTACTTC CASSLAEGARYEQYF
. TRBJ1-1 TRBV6-6 TRBD1 TGTGCCAGCAGCCTACAGGGGAAGAACACTGAAGCTTTCTTT CASSLQGKNTEAFF
few TRBJ2-5 TRBV7-9 . TGTGCCAGCAGCTTCGTAGCAGGGGTGGTCGCAGAGACCCAGTACTTC CASSFVAGVVAETQYF
few TRBJ2-7 TRBV20-1 TRBD2 TGCAGTGCTAGTCGACTAGCGGGGAACTCCTACGAGCAGTACTTC CSASRLAGNSYEQYF
. TRBJ2-5 TRBV7-9 . TGTGCCAGCAGCTTAGGGGGGCCAGAGACCCAGTACTTC CASSLGGPETQYF
. TRBJ1-5 TRBV6-5 TRBD1 TGTGCCAGCAGTTACTCAGGCAGGGGGGATCAGCCCCAGCATTTT CASSYSGRGDQPQHF
. TRBJ2-3 TRBV9 . TGTGCCAGCAGCCTCCTGGGCCTTCACACAGATACGCAGTATTTT CASSLLGLHTDTQYF
once TRBJ2-7 TRBV9 TRBD1 TGTGCCAGCAGCGTAGGACAGGGGGCCTACGAGCAGTACTTC CASSVGQGAYEQYF
. TRBJ1-2 TRBV14 . TGTGCCAGCAGCCAAGAGAGGCAGGGTAGGTGGTCTGGCTACACCTTC CASSQERQGRWSGYTF
. TRBJ2-5 TRBV3-1/TRBV3-2 TRBD1 TGTGCCAGCAGCCTCAGGGGGGAGACCCAGTACTTC CASSLRGETQYF
. TRBJ1-6 TRBV30 TRBD1 TGTGCCTGGAGTGGGCAGGGGGCCGGCCCCCTCCACTTT CAWSGQGAGPLHF
. TRBJ2-3 TRBV7-6 . TGTGCCAGCAGCTTAGACCCGAAGGGGATAGATACGCAGTATTTT CASSLDPKGIDTQYF
. TRBJ2-1 TRBV2 TRBD2 TGTGCCAGCAGAGAAGGGACTAGCGGGGATACTTACAATGAGCAGTTCTTC CASREGTSGDTYNEQFF
. TRBJ1-4 TRBV19 . TGTGCCAGTAGTATCGGGGGGAAAAAACTGTTTTTT CASSIGGKKLFF
. TRBJ1-2 TRBV18 TRBD1 TGTGCCAGCTCACCGCCGGACAGGGATCATGGCTACACCTTC CASSPPDRDHGYTF
. TRBJ1-1 TRBV14 . TGTGCCAGCAGCCAAGATCGGGGGGTGAGGGACACTGAAGCTTTCTTT CASSQDRGVRDTEAFF
. TRBJ2-3 TRBV5-1 TRBD2 TGCGCCAGCAGCTTGGTAGCGGGGGGTAGCACAGATACGCAGTATTTT CASSLVAGGSTDTQYF
. TRBJ2-1 TRBV7-3 TRBD2 TGTGCCAGCAGCCCCGGGACTAGCGGGGGGAATGAGCAGTTCTTC CASSPGTSGGNEQFF
. TRBJ1-2 TRBV6-5 . TGTGCCAGCAGTTCGGGGGGGGGCGCATTTTCAAGGGGCTACACCTTC CASSSGGGAFSRGYTF
. TRBJ1-5 TRBV11-2 . TGTGCCAGCAGCCCTACAGGGCCCAATCAGCCCCAGCATTTT CASSPTGPNQPQHF
. TRBJ1-2 TRBV7-8 TRBD1 TGTGCCAGCAGCAGAACCGGGACAGGGACAAGCTATGGCTACACCTTC CASSRTGTGTSYGYTF
. TRBJ1-5 TRBV4-1 . TGCGCCAGCAGCCAAGAATCCGGGGTCAATCAGCCCCAGCATTTT CASSQESGVNQPQHF
. TRBJ2-1 TRBV7-3 . TGTGCCAGCAGCTCTCCGGGTGGCAGCTCCTACAATGAGCAGTTCTTC CASSSPGGSSYNEQFF
. TRBJ2-1 TRBV11-2 TRBD2 TGTGCCAGCAGCTCGACTAGCGGGGGGTCTTACAATGAGCAGTTCTTC CASSSTSGGSYNEQFF
once TRBJ1-5 TRBV30 TRBD1 TGTGCCTGGAGTGTACGACAGGGGGTAGGGGGCAATCAGCCCCAGCATTTT CAWSVRQGVGGNQPQHF
. TRBJ2-7 TRBV6-5 TRBD1 TGTGCCAGCAGAAGGGACAGGGGTAACTACGAGCAGTACTTC CASRRDRGNYEQYF
. TRBJ2-7 TRBV5-4 . TGTGCCAGCAGCGAAGACAACTACGAGCAGTACTTC CASSEDNYEQYF
. TRBJ1-5 TRBV2 . TGTGCCAGCAGCCCCGACAGAGTAACTAGCAATCAGCCCCAGCATTTT CASSPDRVTSNQPQHF
. TRBJ2-1 TRBV7-9 TRBD1 TGTGCCAGCAGCCTACAGGGGGCAAATGAGCAGTTCTTC CASSLQGANEQFF
few TRBJ1-6 TRBV28 . TGTGCCAGCAGCAGCGGATCGGGGGGGGGCTCACCCCTCCACTTT CASSSGSGGGSPLHF
. TRBJ2-2 TRBV7-2 . TGTGCCAGCAGCTTACTAGGGGGCACCGGGGAGCTGTTTTTT CASSLLGGTGELFF
. TRBJ1-1 TRBV6-6 . TGTGCCAGCATTGCCAGGGAGAACACTGAAGCTTTCTTT CASIARENTEAFF
. TRBJ2-5 TRBV10-3 TRBD1 TGTGCCATCAGACGGACAGGGAAATGGGCAAAGACCCAGTACTTC CAIRRTGKWAKTQYF
. TRBJ1-2 TRBV11-2 TRBD1 TGTGCCAGCAGCTCGGACAGGGGCAGCTATGGCTACACCTTC CASSSDRGSYGYTF
. TRBJ1-2 TRBV3-1/TRBV3-2 TRBD1 TGTGCCAGCAGCCAAGGCCGAGGACAGGGAGTTGTTGGCTACACCTTC CASSQGRGQGVVGYTF
. TRBJ1-2 TRBV27 . TGTGCCAGCAGTTCCGGGACCCCCGGAGGGCTTTATGGCTACACCTTC CASSSGTPGGLYGYTF
once TRBJ2-2 TRBV7-7 TRBD2 TGTGCCAGCAGTTATTATAGTAGCGGGGGCACCGGGGAGCTGTTTTTT CASSYYSSGGTGELFF
. TRBJ1-4 TRBV4-3 TRBD1 TGCGCCAGCAGCCAAGATGGAACAGGGGTACAAGAAAAACTGTTTTTT CASSQDGTGVQEKLFF
. TRBJ1-1 TRBV19 TRBD1 TGTGCCAGTAGTCTACAGGGGGCGCGTGGCACTGAAGCTTTCTTT CASSLQGARGTEAFF
. TRBJ1-4 TRBV7-9 . TGTGCCAGCAGCCGCGGGACTAATGAAAAACTGTTTTTT CASSRGTNEKLFF
once TRBJ1-2 TRBV11-2 TRBD1 TGTGCCAGCAGCCCTAGTACAGGGGATGATGGCTACACCTTC CASSPSTGDDGYTF
. TRBJ2-7 TRBV6-5 TRBD1 TGTGCCAGCAGTTACTCGAGGCGGACAGGGGGCTCCGAGCAGTACTTC CASSYSRRTGGSEQYF
. TRBJ2-7 TRBV7-2 . TGTGCCAGCAGCTCGGACAGTATGGGTTACGAGCAGTACTTC CASSSDSMGYEQYF
. TRBJ1-3 TRBV6-1 . TGTGCCAGCAGTGAAGTGCCAGGGTCCACTGGAAACACCATATATTTT CASSEVPGSTGNTIYF
. TRBJ1-4 TRBV11-3 . TGTGCCAGCAGCTTAGCAGGGTTTGGAGAAAAACTGTTTTTT CASSLAGFGEKLFF
. TRBJ2-2 TRBV18 . TGTGCCAGCTCACCACCCGGGAACACCGGGGAGCTGTTTTTT CASSPPGNTGELFF
. TRBJ1-1 TRBV3-1/TRBV3-2 . TGTGCCAGCAGCCAAGGCGGGACGGCTGAAGCTTTCTTT CASSQGGTAEAFF
. TRBJ1-1 TRBV5-1 . TGCGCCAGCAGCTTCCAGGTAGAGGGTAGCACTGAAGCTTTCTTT CASSFQVEGSTEAFF
once TRBJ2-3 TRBV12-3/TRBV12-4 . TGTGCCAGCAGTTCAAACACAGATACGCAGTATTTT CASSSNTDTQYF